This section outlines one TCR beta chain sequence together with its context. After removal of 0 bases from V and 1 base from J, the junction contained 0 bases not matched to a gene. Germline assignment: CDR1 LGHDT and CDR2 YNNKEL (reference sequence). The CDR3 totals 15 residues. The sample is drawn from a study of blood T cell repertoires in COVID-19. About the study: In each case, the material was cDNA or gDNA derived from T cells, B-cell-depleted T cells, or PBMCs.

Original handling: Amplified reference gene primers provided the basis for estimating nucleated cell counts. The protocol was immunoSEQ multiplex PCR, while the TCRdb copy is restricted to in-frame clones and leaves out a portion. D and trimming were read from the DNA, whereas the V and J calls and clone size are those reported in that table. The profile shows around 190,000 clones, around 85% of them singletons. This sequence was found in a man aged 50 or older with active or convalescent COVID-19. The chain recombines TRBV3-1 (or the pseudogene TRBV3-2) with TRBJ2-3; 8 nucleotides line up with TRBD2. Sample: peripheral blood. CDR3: CASSQDSGGTDTQYF. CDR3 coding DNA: TGTGCCAGCAGCCAAGATAGCGGGGGCACAGATACGCAGTATTTT.